Each of the 10 T cell receptor beta chains below was sequenced from the same sample in a study of response to subunit inactivated influenza vaccine. TCRdb reanalysed the RT-PCR reads using MiXCR and keeps one entry per CDR3 protein. Of about 480,000 distinct CDR3 sequences in the sample, about an eighth were seen once. The sequenced sample was PBMCs from blood, obtained 45 days after vaccination. All receptors come from a man aged 45-60 years who received an inactivated influenza vaccine.

This clonotype was found a few times. CDR3 residues: CASSLTQGNTIYF. DNA of the CDR3: TGTGCCAGCAGCCTAACACAGGGAAACACCATATATTTT. The chain combines TRBV12-3 or TRBV12-4 with TRBJ1-3, with no clear D. The CDR3 runs to 13 residues. V lost 6 bases and J lost 4, with 10 bases in between.

This clonotype was counted ten times or more. The CDR3 bases are TGCAGTGCTAGTGGGCAGTTCCTTAGCAATCAGCCCCAGCATTTT. Residues: CSASGQFLSNQPQHF. The chain employs TRBV20-1 and TRBJ1-5; D ambiguous. Germline V CDR1 and CDR2: DFQATT, SNEGSKA (reference sequence). V lost 3 bases and J lost 0, with 12 bases in between. The CDR3 runs to 15 residues.

V usage is TRBV28 and J usage is TRBJ2-2; D is unclear. The germline gives CDR1 MDHEN, CDR2 SYDVKM. V was clipped by 3 bases and J by 6 bases, with 8 bases between them. This CDR3 spans 13 amino acids. The CDR3 sequence is CASSFRVAGELFF. CDR3 nucleotides: TGTGCCAGCAGTTTTCGGGTGGCCGGGGAGCTGTTTTTT.

This clonotype was detected only a few times. The CDR3 reads CASSLENQGEQFF. For the CDR3, the DNA is TGTGCCAGCAGCCTAGAGAACCAAGGGGAGCAGTTCTTC. This sequence joins TRBV28 and TRBJ2-1, with D hard to call. This CDR3 has 13 amino acids. Per germline, CDR1 MDHEN and CDR2 SYDVKM. V was clipped by 6 bases and J by 10 bases, with 16 bases between them.

The rearrangement joins TRBV6-2 or TRBV6-3 to TRBJ2-4; 10 positions agree with TRBD1. Losses at the gene ends were 5 bases for V and 6 bases for J; bases not matched to a gene: 7. Germline lookup yields CDR1 MNHEY and CDR2 SVGEGT. CDR3 length: 15 amino acids. The CDR3 loop is CASSPGQGPSNIQYF. CDR3 nucleotides: TGTGCCAGCAGTCCGGGACAGGGGCCTTCAAACATTCAGTACTTC.

The chain carries TRBV6-1 and TRBJ1-1; D ambiguous. V was pared by 5 bases and J by 2 bases, with 12 bases between. Looked up from germline, CDR1 is MNHNS and CDR2 is SASEGT. This CDR3 has 14 amino acids. The CDR3 DNA follows: TGTGCCAGCAGTCAGACTGATAGTAACACTGAAGCTTTCTTT. Its protein is CASSQTDSNTEAFF.

This clonotype showed up just a few times. A much larger clone lies one base from this, so it may be a read error. The rearrangement links TRBV6-5 to TRBJ1-6; D is ambiguous. Germline V gene lookup returns CDR1 MNHEY and CDR2 SVGAGI. Between the trimmed V and J ends, which lost 0 bases and 7 bases, there was a span of 4 bases. The CDR3 loop spans 13 amino acids. In DNA, the CDR3 is TGTGCCAGCAGTTACTCGGCGAATTCACCCCTCCACTTT. Amino acid sequence: CASSYSANSPLHF.

This clonotype has more than one count but fewer than ten. The chain is built from TRBV12-3 or TRBV12-4 and TRBJ2-1; D possibly corresponds to TRBD2 (6 bases). V was shortened by 6 bases and J by 10 bases, with 13 bases between the two germline ends. The CDR3 length is 12 residues. The CDR3 DNA is TGTGCCAGCAGACTCCCCGGGGGAGAGCAGTTCTTC. This translates into CASRLPGGEQFF.

This clonotype was recorded a few times. This chain links TRBV10-3 with TRBJ1-4; 7 positions match TRBD1. CDR1 and CDR2 from the germline V gene are ENHRY and SYGVKD. This CDR3 has 15 residues. V shed 6 bases and J 3 bases; nucleotides not matched to a gene: 7. This chain's CDR3 is CAIRPGQAANEKLFF. Here the CDR3 DNA reads TGTGCCATCAGACCCGGACAGGCGGCTAATGAAAAACTGTTTTTT.

In its sample, this clonotype was seen a few times. The rearrangement joins TRBV29-1 to TRBJ1-5; the D is unclear. The CDR3 extends over 14 amino acids. The V and J ends lost 8 bases and 1 base respectively, with 15 bases between them. Germline CDR1 and CDR2: SQVTM and ANQGSEA. CDR3 in amino acids: CSLSPRGSNQPQHF. In nucleotides, the CDR3 is TGCAGCCTGAGCCCTCGGGGAAGCAATCAGCCCCAGCATTTT.